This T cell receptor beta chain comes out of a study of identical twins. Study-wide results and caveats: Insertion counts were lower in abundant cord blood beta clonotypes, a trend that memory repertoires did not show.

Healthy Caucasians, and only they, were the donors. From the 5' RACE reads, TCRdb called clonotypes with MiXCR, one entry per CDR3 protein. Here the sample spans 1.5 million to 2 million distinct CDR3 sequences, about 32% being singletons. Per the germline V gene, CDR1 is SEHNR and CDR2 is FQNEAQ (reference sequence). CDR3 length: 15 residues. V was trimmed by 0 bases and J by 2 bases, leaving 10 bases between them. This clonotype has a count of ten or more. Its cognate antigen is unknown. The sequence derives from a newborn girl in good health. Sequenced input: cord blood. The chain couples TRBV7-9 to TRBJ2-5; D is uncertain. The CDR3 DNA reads TGTGCCAGCAGCTTAGCAGTTTGGGTACAAGAGACCCAGTACTTC. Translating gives CASSLAVWVQETQYF.